This T cell receptor beta chain was identified in a study of T cell responses to AZD1222 COVID-19 vaccine. CDR1 MNHEY and CDR2 SVGAGI come from the germline V gene. V gave up 7 bases and J gave up 5 bases, with 17 bases separating them. The CDR3 totals 14 residues. Profiled with immunoSEQ multiplex PCR; TCRdb holds only in-frame clones, not every one. The sample shows 100,000 to 150,000 clones, roughly 85% of them seen only once. The V gene is TRBV6-5, the J gene TRBJ1-1, with D possibly matching TRBD1 (5 bases). The TCR comes from an adult in good health. The material was peripheral blood, obtained on day 0 of AZD1222 vaccination. This CDR3 is CASKTDIIGTEAFF. The CDR3 nucleotides are TGTGCCAGCAAGACGGACATCATAGGGACTGAAGCTTTCTTT.